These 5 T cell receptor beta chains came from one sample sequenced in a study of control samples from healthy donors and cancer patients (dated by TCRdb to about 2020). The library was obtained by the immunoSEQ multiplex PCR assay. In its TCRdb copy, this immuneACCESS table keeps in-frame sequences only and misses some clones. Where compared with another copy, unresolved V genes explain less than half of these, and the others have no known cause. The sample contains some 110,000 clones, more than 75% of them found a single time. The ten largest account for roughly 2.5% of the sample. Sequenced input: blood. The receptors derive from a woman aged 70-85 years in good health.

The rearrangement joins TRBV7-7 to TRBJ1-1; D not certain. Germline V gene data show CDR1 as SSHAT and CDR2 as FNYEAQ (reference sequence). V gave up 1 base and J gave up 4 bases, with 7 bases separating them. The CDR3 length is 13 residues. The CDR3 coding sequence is TGTGCCAGCAGCTTAGTATGGGGCACTGAAGCTTTCTTT. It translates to CASSLVWGTEAFF.

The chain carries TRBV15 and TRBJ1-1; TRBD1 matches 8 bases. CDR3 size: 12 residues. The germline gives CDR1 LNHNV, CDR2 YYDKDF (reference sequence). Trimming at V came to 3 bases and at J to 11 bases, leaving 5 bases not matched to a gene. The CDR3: CATSSSTGAAFF. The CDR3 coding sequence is TGTGCCACCAGCAGCTCGACAGGGGCCGCTTTCTTT.

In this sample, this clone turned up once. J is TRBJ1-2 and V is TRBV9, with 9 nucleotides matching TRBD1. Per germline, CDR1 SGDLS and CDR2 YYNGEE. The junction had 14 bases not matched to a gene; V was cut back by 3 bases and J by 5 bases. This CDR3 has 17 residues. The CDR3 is CASSDSSDRGPVYGYTF. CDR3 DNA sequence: TGTGCCAGCAGCGACTCCTCGGACAGGGGACCGGTTTATGGCTACACCTTC.

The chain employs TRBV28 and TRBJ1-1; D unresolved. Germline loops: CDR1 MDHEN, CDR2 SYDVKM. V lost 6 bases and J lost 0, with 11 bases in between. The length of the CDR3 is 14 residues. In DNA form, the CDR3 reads TGTGCCAGCAGGTTAGGGCAATTGAACACTGAAGCTTTCTTT. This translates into CASRLGQLNTEAFF.

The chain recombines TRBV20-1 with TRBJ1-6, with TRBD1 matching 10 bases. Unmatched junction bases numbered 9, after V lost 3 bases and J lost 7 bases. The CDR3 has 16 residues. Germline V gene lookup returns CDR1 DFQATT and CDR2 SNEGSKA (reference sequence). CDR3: CSASGTGASGNSPLHF. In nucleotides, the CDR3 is TGCAGTGCTAGTGGGACAGGGGCCTCGGGGAATTCACCCCTCCACTTT.